This TCR beta chain was identified during a study of blood T cell repertoires in COVID-19. The CDR3 sequence is 14 residues long. V lost 7 bases, J lost 2 bases, and 14 bases lay in between. Germline lookup yields CDR1 MDHEN and CDR2 SYDVKM. Generated by immunoSEQ multiplex PCR, the TCRdb table keeps only in-frame clones and is missing some. In the table there are 110,000 to 150,000 clones, over 60% of which are singletons. V gene TRBV28 combines with J gene TRBJ1-2; D is undetermined. What was sequenced was peripheral blood. This TCR was recovered from a man aged 80 or over with acute or convalescent COVID-19. The CDR3, as DNA: TGTGCCAGCAAAATAGTGAGACAAAACTATGGCTACACCTTC. Encoded protein: CASKIVRQNYGYTF.